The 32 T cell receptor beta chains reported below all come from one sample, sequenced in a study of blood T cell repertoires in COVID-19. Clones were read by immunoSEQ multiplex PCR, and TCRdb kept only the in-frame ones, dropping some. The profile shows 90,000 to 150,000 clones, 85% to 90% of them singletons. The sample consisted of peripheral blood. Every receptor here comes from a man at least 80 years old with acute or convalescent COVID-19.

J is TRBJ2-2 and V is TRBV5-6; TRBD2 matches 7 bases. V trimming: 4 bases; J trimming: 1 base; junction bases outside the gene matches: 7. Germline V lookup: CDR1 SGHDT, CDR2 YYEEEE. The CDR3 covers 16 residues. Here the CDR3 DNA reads TGTGCCAGCAGCCAGGATGGCGGGAGGAACACCGGGGAGCTGTTTTTT. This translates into CASSQDGGRNTGELFF.

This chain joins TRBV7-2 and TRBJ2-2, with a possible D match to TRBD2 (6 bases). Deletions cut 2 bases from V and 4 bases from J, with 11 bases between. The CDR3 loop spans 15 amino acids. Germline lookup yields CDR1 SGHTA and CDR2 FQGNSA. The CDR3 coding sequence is TGTGCCAGCAGCTTAACTGGCGGGACCACCGGGGAGCTGTTTTTT. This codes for CASSLTGGTTGELFF. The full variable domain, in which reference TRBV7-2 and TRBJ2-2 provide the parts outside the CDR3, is GAGVSQSPSNKVTEKGKDVELRCDPISGHTALYWYRQSLGQGLEFLIYFQGNSAPDKSGLPSDRFSAERTGGSVSTLTIQRTQQEDSAVYLCASSLTGGTTGELFFGEGSRLTVL.

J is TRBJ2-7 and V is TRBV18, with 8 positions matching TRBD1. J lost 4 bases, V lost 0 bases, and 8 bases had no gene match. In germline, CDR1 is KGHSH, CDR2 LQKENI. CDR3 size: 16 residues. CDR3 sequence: CASSPPSGQGLYEQYF. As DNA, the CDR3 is TGTGCCAGCTCACCACCATCTGGACAGGGCTTATACGAGCAGTACTTC.

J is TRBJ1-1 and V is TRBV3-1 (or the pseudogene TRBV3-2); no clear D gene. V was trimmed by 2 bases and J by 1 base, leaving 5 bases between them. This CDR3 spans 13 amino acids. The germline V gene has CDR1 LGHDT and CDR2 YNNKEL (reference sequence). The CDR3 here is CASSQRRNTEAFF. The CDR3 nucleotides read TGTGCCAGCAGCCAACGCAGGAACACTGAAGCTTTCTTT.

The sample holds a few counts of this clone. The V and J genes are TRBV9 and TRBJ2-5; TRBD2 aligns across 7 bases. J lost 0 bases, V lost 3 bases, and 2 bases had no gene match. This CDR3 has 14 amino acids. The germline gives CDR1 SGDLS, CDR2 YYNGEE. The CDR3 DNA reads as TGTGCCAGCAGCGGCGGGGGTTACCAAGAGACCCAGTACTTC. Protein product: CASSGGGYQETQYF.

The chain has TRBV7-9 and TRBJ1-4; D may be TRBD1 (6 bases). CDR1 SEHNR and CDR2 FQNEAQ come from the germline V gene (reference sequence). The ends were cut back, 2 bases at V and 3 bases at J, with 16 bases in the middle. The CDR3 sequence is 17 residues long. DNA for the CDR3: TGTGCCAGCAGCTTAAGGGTTGGGGGCTCGGCTAATGAAAAACTGTTTTTT. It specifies CASSLRVGGSANEKLFF.

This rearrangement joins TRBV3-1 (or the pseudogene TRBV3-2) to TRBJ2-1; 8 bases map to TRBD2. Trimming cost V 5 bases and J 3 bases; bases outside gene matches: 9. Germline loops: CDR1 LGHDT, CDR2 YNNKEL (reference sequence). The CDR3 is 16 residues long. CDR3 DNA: TGTGCCAGCAGCTTCTCTGGCGGGAGGAGCTACAATGAGCAGTTCTTC. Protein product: CASSFSGGRSYNEQFF.

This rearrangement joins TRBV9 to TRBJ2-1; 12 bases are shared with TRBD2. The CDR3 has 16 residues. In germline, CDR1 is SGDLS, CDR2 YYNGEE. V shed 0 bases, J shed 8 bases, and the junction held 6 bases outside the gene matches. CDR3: CASSVGGASGGDEQFF. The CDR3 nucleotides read TGTGCCAGCAGCGTAGGCGGGGCTAGCGGGGGGGATGAGCAGTTCTTC.

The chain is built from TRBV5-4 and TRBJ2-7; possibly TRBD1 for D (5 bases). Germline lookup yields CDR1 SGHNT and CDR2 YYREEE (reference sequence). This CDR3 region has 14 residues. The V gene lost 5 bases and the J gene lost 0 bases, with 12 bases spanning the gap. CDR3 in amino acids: CASRQDLVSYEQYF. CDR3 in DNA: TGTGCCAGCAGACAGGACCTAGTCTCCTACGAGCAGTACTTC.

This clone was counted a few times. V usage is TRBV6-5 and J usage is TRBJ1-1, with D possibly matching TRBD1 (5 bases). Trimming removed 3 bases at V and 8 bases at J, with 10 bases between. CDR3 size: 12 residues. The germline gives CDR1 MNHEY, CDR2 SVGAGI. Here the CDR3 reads CASSYGGEEAFF. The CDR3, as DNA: TGTGCCAGCAGTTATGGGGGGGAAGAAGCTTTCTTT.

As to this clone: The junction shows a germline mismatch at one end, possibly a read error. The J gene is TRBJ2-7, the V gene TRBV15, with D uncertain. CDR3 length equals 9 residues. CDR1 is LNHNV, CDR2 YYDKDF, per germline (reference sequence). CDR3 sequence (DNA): TGTGCCACCACCAAACCGAGAGACTTC. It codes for CATTKPRDF.

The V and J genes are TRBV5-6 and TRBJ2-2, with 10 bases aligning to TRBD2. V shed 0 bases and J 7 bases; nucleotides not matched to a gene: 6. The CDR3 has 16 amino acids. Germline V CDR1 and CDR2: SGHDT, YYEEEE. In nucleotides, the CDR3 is TGTGCCAGCAGCTTGGCCGCTAGCGGGAGATACGGGGAGCTGTTTTTT. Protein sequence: CASSLAASGRYGELFF.

The CDR3 loop reads CASSIYGDGQGRNTEAFF. CDR3 coding DNA: TGTGCCAGTAGTATTTACGGGGACGGACAGGGGAGGAACACTGAAGCTTTCTTT. The chain uses TRBV19 and TRBJ1-1; 9 nucleotides line up with TRBD1. CDR3 length: 18 amino acids. Germline V gives CDR1 LNHDA, CDR2 SQIVND (reference sequence). The V segment lost 3 bases and the J segment 1 base; nucleotides outside the gene matches: 12.

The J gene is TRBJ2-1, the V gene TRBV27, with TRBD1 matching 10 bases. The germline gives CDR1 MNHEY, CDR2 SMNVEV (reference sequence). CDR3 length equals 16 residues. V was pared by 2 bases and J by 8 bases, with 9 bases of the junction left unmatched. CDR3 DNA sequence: TGTGCCAGCAGTTTAGGCGGGACAGGGGTTTTCGATGAGCAGTTCTTC. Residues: CASSLGGTGVFDEQFF.

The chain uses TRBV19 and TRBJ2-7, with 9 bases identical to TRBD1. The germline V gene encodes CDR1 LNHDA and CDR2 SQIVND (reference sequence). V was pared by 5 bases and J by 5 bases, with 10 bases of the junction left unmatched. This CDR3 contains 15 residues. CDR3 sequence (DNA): TGTGCCAGTAGTCCCCGGGGACAGGGTAATGACGAGCAGTACTTC. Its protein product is CASSPRGQGNDEQYF.

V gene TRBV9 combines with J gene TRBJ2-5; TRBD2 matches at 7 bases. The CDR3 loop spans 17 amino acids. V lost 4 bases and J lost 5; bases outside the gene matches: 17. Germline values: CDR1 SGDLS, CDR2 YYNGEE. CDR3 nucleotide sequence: TGTGCCAGCAGCTACGAGGGTGCGGGAGCGGCGCGGGAGACCCAGTACTTC. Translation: CASSYEGAGAARETQYF.

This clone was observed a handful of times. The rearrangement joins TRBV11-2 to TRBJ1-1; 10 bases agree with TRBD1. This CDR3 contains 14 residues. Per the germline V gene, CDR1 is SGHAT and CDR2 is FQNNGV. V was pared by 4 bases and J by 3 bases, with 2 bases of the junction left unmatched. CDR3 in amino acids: CASSYDRGHTEAFF. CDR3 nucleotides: TGTGCCAGCAGCTACGACAGGGGGCACACTGAAGCTTTCTTT. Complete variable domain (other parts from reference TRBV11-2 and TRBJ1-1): EAGVAQSPRYKIIEKRQSVAFWCNPISGHATLYWYQQILGQGPKLLIQFQNNGVVDDSQLPKDRFSAERLKGVDSTLKIQPAKLEDSAVYLCASSYDRGHTEAFFGQGTRLTVV.

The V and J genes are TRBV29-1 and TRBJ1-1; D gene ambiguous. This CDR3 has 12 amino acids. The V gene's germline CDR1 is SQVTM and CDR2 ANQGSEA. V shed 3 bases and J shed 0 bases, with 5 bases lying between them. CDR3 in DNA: TGCAGCGTTGACAGGTTGAACACTGAAGCTTTCTTT. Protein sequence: CSVDRLNTEAFF.

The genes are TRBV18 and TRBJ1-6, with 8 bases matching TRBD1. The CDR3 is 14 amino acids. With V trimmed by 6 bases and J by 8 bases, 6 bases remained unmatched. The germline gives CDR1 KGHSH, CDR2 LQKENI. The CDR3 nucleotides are TGTGCCAGCTCTCAAGGACAGGGTGATTCACCCCTCCACTTT. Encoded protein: CASSQGQGDSPLHF.

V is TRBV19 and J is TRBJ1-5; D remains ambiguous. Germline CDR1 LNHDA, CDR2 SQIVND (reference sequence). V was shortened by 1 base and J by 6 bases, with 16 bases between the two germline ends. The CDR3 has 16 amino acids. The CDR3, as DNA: TGTGCCAGTAGTATAGGAGGCGGCAGCACGATTCAGCCCCAGCATTTT. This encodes CASSIGGGSTIQPQHF.

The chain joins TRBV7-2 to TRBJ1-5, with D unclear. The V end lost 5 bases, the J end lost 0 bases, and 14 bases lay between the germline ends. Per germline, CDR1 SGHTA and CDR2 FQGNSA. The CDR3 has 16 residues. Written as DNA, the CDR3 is TGTGCCAGCAGCGTAGGAGCAGGTGCTAGCAATCAGCCCCAGCATTTT. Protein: CASSVGAGASNQPQHF. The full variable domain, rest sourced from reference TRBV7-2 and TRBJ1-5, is GAGVSQSPSNKVTEKGKDVELRCDPISGHTALYWYRQSLGQGLEFLIYFQGNSAPDKSGLPSDRFSAERTGGSVSTLTIQRTQQEDSAVYLCASSVGAGASNQPQHFGDGTRLSIL.

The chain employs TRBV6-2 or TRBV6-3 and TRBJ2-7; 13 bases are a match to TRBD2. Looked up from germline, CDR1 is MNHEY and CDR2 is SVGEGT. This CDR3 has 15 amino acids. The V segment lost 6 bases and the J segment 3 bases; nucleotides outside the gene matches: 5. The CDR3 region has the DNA TGTGCCAGCAGCCTAGGACTAGCGGGAGACTACGAGCAGTACTTC. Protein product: CASSLGLAGDYEQYF.

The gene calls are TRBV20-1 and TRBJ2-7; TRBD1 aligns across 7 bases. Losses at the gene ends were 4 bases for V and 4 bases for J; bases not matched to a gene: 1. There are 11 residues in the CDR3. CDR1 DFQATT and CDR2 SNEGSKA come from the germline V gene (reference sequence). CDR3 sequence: CSATGGYEQYF. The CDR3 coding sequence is TGCAGTGCTACAGGGGGATACGAGCAGTACTTC.

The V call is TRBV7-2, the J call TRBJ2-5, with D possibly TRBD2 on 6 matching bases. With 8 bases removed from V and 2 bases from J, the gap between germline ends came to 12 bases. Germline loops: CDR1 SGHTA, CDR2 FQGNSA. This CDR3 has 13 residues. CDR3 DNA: TGTGCCAGCGGGGGGTTTAAACAAGAGACCCAGTACTTC. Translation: CASGGFKQETQYF. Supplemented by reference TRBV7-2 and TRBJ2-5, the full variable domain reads GAGVSQSPSNKVTEKGKDVELRCDPISGHTALYWYRQSLGQGLEFLIYFQGNSAPDKSGLPSDRFSAERTGGSVSTLTIQRTQQEDSAVYLCASGGFKQETQYFGPGTRLLVL.

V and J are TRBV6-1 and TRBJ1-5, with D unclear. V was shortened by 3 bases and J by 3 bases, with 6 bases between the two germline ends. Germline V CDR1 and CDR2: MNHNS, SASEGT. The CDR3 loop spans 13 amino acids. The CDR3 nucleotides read TGTGCCAGCAGTGACACTATCAATCAGCCCCAGCATTTT. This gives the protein CASSDTINQPQHF.

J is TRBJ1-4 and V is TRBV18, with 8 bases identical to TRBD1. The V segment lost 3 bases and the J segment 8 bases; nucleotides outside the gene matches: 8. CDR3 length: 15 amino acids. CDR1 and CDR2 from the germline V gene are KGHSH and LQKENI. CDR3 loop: CASSPGQVLREKLFF. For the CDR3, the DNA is TGTGCCAGCTCACCGGGACAGGTCTTGAGGGAAAAACTGTTTTTT.

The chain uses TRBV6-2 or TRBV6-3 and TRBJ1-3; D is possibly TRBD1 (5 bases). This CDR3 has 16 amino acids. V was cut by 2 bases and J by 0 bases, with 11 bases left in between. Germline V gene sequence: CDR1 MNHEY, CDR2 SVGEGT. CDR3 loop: CASSYPTGISGNTIYF. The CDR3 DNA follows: TGTGCCAGCAGTTACCCTACAGGAATCTCTGGAAACACCATATATTTT.

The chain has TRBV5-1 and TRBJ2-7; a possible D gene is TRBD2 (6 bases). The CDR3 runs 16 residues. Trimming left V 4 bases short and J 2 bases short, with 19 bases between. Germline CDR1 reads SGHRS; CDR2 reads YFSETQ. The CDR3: CASSQFTGGPTYEQYF. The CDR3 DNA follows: TGCGCCAGCAGCCAGTTTACAGGAGGGCCAACCTACGAGCAGTACTTC.

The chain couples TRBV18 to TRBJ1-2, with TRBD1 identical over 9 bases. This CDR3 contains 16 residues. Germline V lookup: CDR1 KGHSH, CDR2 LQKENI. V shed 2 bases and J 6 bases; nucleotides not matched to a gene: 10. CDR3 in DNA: TGTGCCAGCTCACCATTTACAGGGGGCCTGGAGAATGGCTACACCTTC. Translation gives CASSPFTGGLENGYTF. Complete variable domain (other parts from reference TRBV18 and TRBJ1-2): NAGVMQNPRHLVRRRGQEARLRCSPMKGHSHVYWYRQLPEEGLKFMVYLQKENIIDESGMPKERFSAEFPKEGPSILRIQQVVRGDSAAYFCASSPFTGGLENGYTFGSGTRLTVV.

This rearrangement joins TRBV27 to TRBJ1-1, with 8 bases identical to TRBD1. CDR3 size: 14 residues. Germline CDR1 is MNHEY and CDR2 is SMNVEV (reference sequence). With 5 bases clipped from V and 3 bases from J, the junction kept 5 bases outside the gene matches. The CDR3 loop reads CASSPYRGYTEAFF. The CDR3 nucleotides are TGTGCCAGCAGTCCTTACAGGGGGTACACTGAAGCTTTCTTT.

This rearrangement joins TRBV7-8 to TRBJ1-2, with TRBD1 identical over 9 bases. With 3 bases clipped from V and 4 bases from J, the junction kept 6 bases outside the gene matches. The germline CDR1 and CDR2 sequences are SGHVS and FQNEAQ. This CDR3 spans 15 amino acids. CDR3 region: CASSLGDRVFYGYTF. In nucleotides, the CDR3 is TGTGCCAGCAGCTTGGGGGACAGGGTGTTCTATGGCTACACCTTC.

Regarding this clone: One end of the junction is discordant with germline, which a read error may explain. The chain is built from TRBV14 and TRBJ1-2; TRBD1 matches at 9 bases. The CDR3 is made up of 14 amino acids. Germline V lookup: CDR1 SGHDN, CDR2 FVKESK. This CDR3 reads CASSQGTGYYGYTF. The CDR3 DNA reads TGTGCCAGCAGTCAAGGGACAGGGTACTATGGCTACACCTTC.